The rows below give T cell receptor beta chains drawn from one sample of a study of T cells in Graves' hyperthyroidism and ophthalmopathy. Using its own MiXCR run on the multiplex PCR reads, TCRdb lists one record per CDR3 protein. The sample shows about 600,000 distinct CDR3 sequences, 13% to 15% of them seen only once. Sequencing was performed on blood. Source of these receptors: a woman aged 18-29 years with Graves' ophthalmopathy. Each CDR3 is given with its conserved first and last residue. Each record gives: D gene, J gene, clone size, V gene, CDR3 DNA, CDR3 protein. D genes are given only for firm matches. Clone size is stated in some rows and not others, as once, few, many or a class when expanded.

TRBD2,TRBJ2-3,few,TRBV7-9,TGTGCCAGCAGCTTACCCTGGACTAGCGGGGAAGATGGGGATACGCAGTATTTT,CASSLPWTSGEDGDTQYF
TRBD2,TRBJ2-1,many,TRBV30,TGTGCCTGGAGAGGGCTAGCGGGGAGCTACAATGAGCAGTTCTTC,CAWRGLAGSYNEQFF
-,TRBJ2-3,few,TRBV4-2,TGTGCCAGCAGCCACAGGGGGGGGGATAGCACAGATACGCAGTATTTT,CASSHRGGDSTDTQYF
TRBD1,TRBJ2-2,many,TRBV27,TGTGCCAGCAGTCCCCCCGGGACAGGGCCCGCGGGCACCGGGGAGCTGTTTTTT,CASSPPGTGPAGTGELFF
-,TRBJ1-2,many,TRBV7-8,TGTGCCAGCAGCTTCCCACAGGGAAAAGGGAGCTACACCTTC,CASSFPQGKGSYTF
TRBD2,TRBJ2-1,few,TRBV9,TGTGCCAGCAGCGATCCGACTAGCGGGATCCCCTACAATGAGCAGTTCTTC,CASSDPTSGIPYNEQFF
-,TRBJ2-1,-,TRBV28,TGTGCCAGCAGTCCCGGGACTCCCGCCGGCAATGAGCAGTTCTTC,CASSPGTPAGNEQFF
TRBD2,TRBJ2-1,many,TRBV7-6,TGTGCCAGCAGCCAACGCCGAGCGGGAGACGATGAGCAGTTCTTC,CASSQRRAGDDEQFF
-,TRBJ1-1,many,TRBV7-9,TGTGCCAGCAGCTTAGACCGGTGGGGTACAAAGACGACTGAAGCTTTCTTT,CASSLDRWGTKTTEAFF
TRBD2,TRBJ2-7,many,TRBV10-3,TGTGCCATCAGTGAGTCGACTAGCGGGAGAACCTCCTCCTACGAGCAGTACTTC,CAISESTSGRTSSYEQYF
-,TRBJ2-7,many,TRBV12-3/TRBV12-4,TGTGCCAGCAGTTGGCAGGGGATCCAGGGCGAGCAGTACTTC,CASSWQGIQGEQYF
TRBD1,TRBJ1-4,few,TRBV6-1,TGTGCCAGCAGTGAAAGACAGGGTCGCGAAAAACTGTTTTTT,CASSERQGREKLFF
-,TRBJ2-3,many,TRBV7-9,TGTGCCAGCAGCCCTAGGGACACAGATACGCAGTATTTT,CASSPRDTDTQYF
-,TRBJ1-3,-,TRBV18,TGTGCCAGCTCACCCTCCAGGTCTGGAAACACCATATATTTT,CASSPSRSGNTIYF
-,TRBJ2-1,many,TRBV7-6,TGTGCCAGCAGTTTAGGCAGGTACAATGAGCAGTTCTTC,CASSLGRYNEQFF
TRBD1,TRBJ2-7,-,TRBV19,TGTGCCAGTAATCCGGGACAGCCTGTCTACGAGCAGTACTTC,CASNPGQPVYEQYF
-,TRBJ2-1,many,TRBV6-2/TRBV6-3,TGTGCCAGCAGTCGTAGTGATAGAGCCAATGAGCAGTTCTTC,CASSRSDRANEQFF
-,TRBJ2-7,-,TRBV2,TGTGCCAGCAGTGAAGCCCGACTAGTAAGTCCCTACGAGCAGTACTTC,CASSEARLVSPYEQYF
-,TRBJ2-7,-,TRBV11-2,TGTGCCAGCAGCCCGAGCCCGAGGGGGAGGTTCTCCGAGCAGTACTTC,CASSPSPRGRFSEQYF
TRBD1,TRBJ1-2,-,TRBV7-9,TGTGCCAGCAGCCCAGGGGGTGGCTATAGCTACACCTTC,CASSPGGGYSYTF
-,TRBJ2-5,few,TRBV5-1,TGCGCCAGCAGCGCCGGACAGCCGCAAGAGACCCAGTACTTC,CASSAGQPQETQYF
-,TRBJ1-6,few,TRBV9,TGTGCCAGCAGCCCACACCAGGGGTCCTATAATTCACCCCTCCACTTT,CASSPHQGSYNSPLHF